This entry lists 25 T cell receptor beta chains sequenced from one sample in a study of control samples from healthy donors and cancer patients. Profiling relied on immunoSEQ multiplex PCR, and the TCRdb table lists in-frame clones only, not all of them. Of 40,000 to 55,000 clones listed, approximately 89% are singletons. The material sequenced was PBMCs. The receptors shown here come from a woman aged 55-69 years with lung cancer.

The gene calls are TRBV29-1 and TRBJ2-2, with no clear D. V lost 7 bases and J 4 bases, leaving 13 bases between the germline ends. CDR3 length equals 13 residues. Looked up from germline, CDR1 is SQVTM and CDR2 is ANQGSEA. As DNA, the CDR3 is TGCAGCGCATACACTCCGAGCACCGGGGAGCTGTTTTTT. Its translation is CSAYTPSTGELFF.

This CDR3 reads CASSLGVPETDTQYF. For the CDR3, the DNA is TGTGCCAGCAGCTTAGGAGTACCAGAGACAGATACGCAGTATTTT. The chain uses TRBV11-3 and TRBJ2-3, with no clear D. From germline, CDR1 is SGHNT and CDR2 YENEEA. V was cut by 1 base and J by 3 bases, with 11 bases left in between. CDR3 length: 15 residues. The complete variable domain, with remaining parts taken from reference TRBV11-3 and TRBJ2-3, reads EAGVVQSPRYKIIEKKQPVAFWCNPISGHNTLYWYLQNLGQGPELLIRYENEEAVDDSQLPKDRFSAERLKGVDSTLKIQPAELGDSAVYLCASSLGVPETDTQYFGPGTRLTVL.

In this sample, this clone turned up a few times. The CDR3 protein is CASSPAGLAGGPENTGELFF. The CDR3 DNA sequence: TGTGCCAGCAGCCCGGCCGGACTAGCGGGAGGGCCAGAGAACACCGGGGAGCTGTTTTTT. J is TRBJ2-2 and V is TRBV11-3; 15 bases align to TRBD2. The CDR3 loop spans 20 amino acids. V lost 5 bases to trimming and J lost 1 base; unmatched junction nucleotides: 11. Germline CDR1 reads SGHNT; CDR2 reads YENEEA.

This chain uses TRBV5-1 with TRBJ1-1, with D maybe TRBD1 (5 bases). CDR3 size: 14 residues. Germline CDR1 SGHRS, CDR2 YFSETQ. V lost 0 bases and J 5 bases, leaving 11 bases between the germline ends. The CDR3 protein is CASSLVGGGTEAFF. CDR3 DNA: TGCGCCAGCAGCTTGGTAGGTGGGGGAACTGAAGCTTTCTTT. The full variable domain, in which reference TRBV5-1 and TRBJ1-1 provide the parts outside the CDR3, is KAGVTQTPRYLIKTRGQQVTLSCSPISGHRSVSWYQQTPGQGLQFLFEYFSETQRNKGNFPGRFSGRQFSNSRSEMNVSTLELGDSALYLCASSLVGGGTEAFFGQGTRLTVV.

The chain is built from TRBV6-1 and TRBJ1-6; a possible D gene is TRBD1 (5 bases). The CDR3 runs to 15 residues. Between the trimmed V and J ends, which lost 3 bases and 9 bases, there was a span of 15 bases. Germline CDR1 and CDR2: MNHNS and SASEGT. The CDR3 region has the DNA TGTGCCAGCAGTGAGATGACGGTCGGGGGTTCACCCCTCCACTTT. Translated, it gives CASSEMTVGGSPLHF.

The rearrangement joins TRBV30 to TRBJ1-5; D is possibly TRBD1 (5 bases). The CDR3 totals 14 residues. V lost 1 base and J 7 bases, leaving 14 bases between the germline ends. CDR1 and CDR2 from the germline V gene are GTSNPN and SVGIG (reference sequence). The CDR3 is CAWSGGTKVQPQHF. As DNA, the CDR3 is TGTGCCTGGAGTGGGGGGACTAAGGTACAGCCCCAGCATTTT.

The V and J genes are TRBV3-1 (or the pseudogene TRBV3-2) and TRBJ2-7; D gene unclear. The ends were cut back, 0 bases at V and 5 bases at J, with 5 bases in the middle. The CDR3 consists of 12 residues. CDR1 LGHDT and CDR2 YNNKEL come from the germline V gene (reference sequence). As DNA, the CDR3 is TGTGCCAGCAGCCAAGATCTCCACGAGCAGTACTTC. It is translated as CASSQDLHEQYF.

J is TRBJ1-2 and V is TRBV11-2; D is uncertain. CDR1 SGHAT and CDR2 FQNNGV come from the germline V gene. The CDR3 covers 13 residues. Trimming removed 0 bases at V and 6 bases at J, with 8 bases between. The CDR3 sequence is CASSLDFRNGYTF. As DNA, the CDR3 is TGTGCCAGCAGCTTAGATTTTCGGAATGGCTACACCTTC.

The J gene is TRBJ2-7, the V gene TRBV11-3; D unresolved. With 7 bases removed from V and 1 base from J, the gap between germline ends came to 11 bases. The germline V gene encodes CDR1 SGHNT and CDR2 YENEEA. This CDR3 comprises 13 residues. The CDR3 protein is CASTSWGSYEQYF. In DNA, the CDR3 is TGTGCCAGCACCTCATGGGGATCCTACGAGCAGTACTTC.

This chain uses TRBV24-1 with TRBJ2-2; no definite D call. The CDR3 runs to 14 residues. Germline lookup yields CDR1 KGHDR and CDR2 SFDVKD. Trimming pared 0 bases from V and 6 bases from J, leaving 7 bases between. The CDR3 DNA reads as TGTGCCACCAGTGATTTGGAGCAGCCCGGGGAGCTGTTTTTT. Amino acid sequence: CATSDLEQPGELFF.

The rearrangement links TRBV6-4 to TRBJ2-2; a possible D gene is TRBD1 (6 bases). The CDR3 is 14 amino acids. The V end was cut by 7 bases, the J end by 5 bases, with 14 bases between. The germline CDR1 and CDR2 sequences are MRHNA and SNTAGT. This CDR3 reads CASTPTTGTGELFF. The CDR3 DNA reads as TGTGCCAGCACTCCGACTACAGGGACCGGGGAGCTGTTTTTT.

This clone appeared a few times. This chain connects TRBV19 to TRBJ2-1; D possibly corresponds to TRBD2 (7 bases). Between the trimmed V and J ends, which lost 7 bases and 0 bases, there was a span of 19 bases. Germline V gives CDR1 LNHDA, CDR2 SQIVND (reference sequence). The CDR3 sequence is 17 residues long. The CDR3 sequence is CASNGAREGGSYNEQFF. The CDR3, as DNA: TGTGCCAGTAATGGGGCAAGGGAGGGGGGCTCCTACAATGAGCAGTTCTTC.

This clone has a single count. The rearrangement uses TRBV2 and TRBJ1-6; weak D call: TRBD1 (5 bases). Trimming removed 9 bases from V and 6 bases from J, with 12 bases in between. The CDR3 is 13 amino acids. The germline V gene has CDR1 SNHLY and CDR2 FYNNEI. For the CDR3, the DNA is TGTGCCAGTCAGGGTGAGATTAATTCACCCCTCCACTTT. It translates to CASQGEINSPLHF.

CDR3: CASSLPSGRATGELFF. CDR3 bases: TGTGCCAGCAGCTTACCTAGCGGGAGGGCCACCGGGGAGCTGTTTTTT. V gene TRBV11-3 combines with J gene TRBJ2-2; 12 nucleotides match TRBD2. This CDR3 region has 16 residues. Trimming at V came to 2 bases and at J to 4 bases, leaving 2 bases not matched to a gene. CDR1 and CDR2 (germline): SGHNT, YENEEA.

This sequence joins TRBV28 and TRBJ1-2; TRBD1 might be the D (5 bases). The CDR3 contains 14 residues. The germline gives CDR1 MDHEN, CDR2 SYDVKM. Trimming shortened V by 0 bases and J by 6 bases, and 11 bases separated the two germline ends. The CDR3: CASSLWQAGDGYTF. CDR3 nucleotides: TGTGCCAGCAGTTTATGGCAGGCGGGGGATGGCTACACCTTC.

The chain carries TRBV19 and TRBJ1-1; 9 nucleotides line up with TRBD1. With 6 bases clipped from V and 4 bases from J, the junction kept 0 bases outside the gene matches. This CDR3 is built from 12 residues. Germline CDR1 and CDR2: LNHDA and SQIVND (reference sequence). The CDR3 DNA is TGTGCCAGTAGGACAGGGGGCACTGAAGCTTTCTTT. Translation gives CASRTGGTEAFF.

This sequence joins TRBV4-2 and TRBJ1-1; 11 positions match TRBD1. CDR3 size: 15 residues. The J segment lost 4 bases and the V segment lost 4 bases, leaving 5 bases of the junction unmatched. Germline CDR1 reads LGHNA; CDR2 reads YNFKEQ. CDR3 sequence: CASSPADRGLTEAFF. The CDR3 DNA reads TGTGCCAGCAGCCCTGCGGACAGGGGGCTCACTGAAGCTTTCTTT.

The CDR3, as DNA: TGCGCCAGCAGCTTGGGACAGGGGGACTATGGCTACACCTTC. As protein: CASSLGQGDYGYTF. V and J are TRBV5-1 and TRBJ1-2, with 9 nucleotides matching TRBD1. The CDR3 sequence is 14 residues long. J gave up 3 bases and V 0 bases, and 0 bases lay outside the gene matches. Germline V gene lookup returns CDR1 SGHRS and CDR2 YFSETQ.

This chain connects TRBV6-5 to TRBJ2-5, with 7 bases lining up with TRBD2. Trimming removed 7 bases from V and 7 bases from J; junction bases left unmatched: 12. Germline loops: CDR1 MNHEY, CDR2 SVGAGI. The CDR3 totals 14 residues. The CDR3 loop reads CASTSAELAATQYF. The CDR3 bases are TGTGCCAGCACGTCGGCCGAGCTAGCGGCGACCCAGTACTTC.

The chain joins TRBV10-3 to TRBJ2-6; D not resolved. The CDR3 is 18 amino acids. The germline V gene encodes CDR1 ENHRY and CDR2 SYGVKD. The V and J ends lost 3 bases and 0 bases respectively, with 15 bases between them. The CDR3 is CAISDSGSRSSGANVLTF. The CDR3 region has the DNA TGTGCCATCAGTGATTCCGGGTCTAGGAGCTCTGGGGCCAACGTCCTGACTTTC.

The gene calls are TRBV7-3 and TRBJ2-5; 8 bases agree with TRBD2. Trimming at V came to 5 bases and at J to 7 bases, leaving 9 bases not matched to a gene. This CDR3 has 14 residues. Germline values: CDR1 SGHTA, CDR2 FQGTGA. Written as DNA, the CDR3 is TGTGCCAGCAGCCAAGGACTAGCTGTCGGGACCCAGTACTTC. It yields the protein CASSQGLAVGTQYF.

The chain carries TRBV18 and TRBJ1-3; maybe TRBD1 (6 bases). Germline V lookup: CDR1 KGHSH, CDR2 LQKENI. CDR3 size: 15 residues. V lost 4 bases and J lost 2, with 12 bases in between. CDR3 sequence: CASSQYPGAGNTIYF. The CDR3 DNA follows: TGTGCCAGCTCACAATATCCAGGGGCTGGAAACACCATATATTTT.

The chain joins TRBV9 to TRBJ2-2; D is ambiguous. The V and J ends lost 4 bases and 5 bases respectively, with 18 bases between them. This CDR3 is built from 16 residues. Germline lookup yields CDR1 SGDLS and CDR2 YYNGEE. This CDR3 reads CASSPRSRGSTGELFF. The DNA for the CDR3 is TGTGCCAGCAGCCCTCGTAGTAGAGGTTCGACCGGGGAGCTGTTTTTT.

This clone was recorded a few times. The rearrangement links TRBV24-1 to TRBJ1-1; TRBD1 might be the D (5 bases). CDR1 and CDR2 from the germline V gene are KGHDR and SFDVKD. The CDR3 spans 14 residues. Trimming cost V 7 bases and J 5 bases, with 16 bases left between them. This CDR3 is CATRPGRGKTEAFF. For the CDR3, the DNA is TGTGCCACCAGACCGGGACGGGGGAAGACTGAAGCTTTCTTT.

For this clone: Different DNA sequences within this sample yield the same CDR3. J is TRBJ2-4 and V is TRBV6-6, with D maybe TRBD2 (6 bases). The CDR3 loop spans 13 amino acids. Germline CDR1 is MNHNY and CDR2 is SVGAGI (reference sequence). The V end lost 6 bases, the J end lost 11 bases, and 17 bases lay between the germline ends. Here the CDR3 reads CASRWDSAEVQYF. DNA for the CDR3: TGTGCCAGCAGATGGGACTCTGCCGAAGTTCAGTACTTC.